This T cell receptor (beta chain) came from a study of T cell responses to AZD1222 COVID-19 vaccine. Notes on the study in general: The peak T cell response came first, and repertoires were sampled only after it. The study identified only five to seven AZD1222 recipients as seropositive at baseline. Clonal diversity was possibly underestimated; the donors were predominantly white British and more often female.

V was clipped by 6 bases and J by 3 bases, with 12 bases between them. Germline V lookup: CDR1 SQVTM, CDR2 ANQGSEA. The CDR3 sequence is 13 residues long. To note about this clone: Its antigen is unidentified.

This table comes from immunoSEQ multiplex PCR, and its TCRdb copy is limited to in-frame clones, with some not included. Of about 130,000 clones listed, approximately 91% are singletons. This receptor was taken from an adult who received the AZD1222 COVID-19 vaccine. Sample: peripheral blood, taken 28 days after the second AZD1222 dose. The V and J genes are TRBV29-1 and TRBJ1-5; no firm D call. The CDR3 coding sequence is TGCAGCGTCGGCCCTGACCCCAATCAGCCCCAGCATTTT. This sequence encodes CSVGPDPNQPQHF.